This entry lists 22 T cell receptor beta chains sequenced from one sample in a study of CD8+ T cells in alopecia areata. Reverse transcribed after extraction, RNA yielded cDNA as the sequencing template. Clones were sequenced by immunoSEQ multiplex PCR, and TCRdb holds only the in-frame ones, with some missing. The sample lists around 60,000 clones; about 40% were seen once. Sequencing was carried out using NKG2D-low CD8+ T cells sorted from blood. The receptors shown here come from a human donor with alopecia areata.

V is TRBV4-3 and J is TRBJ2-7; possible D gene TRBD1, 6 bases. This CDR3 is 13 amino acids long. Germline lookup yields CDR1 LGHNA and CDR2 YSLEER. V was clipped by 2 bases and J by 5 bases, with 10 bases between them. CDR3 sequence: CASSQYRVDEQYF. The CDR3 coding sequence is TGCGCCAGCAGCCAATACAGGGTGGACGAGCAGTACTTC.

This chain uses TRBV7-9 with TRBJ2-5; perhaps TRBD2 as D (6 bases). Germline CDR1 SEHNR, CDR2 FQNEAQ (reference sequence). V was trimmed by 5 bases and J by 1 base, leaving 14 bases between them. This CDR3 contains 15 residues. The CDR3 is CASSPKRDSQETQYF. CDR3 DNA sequence: TGTGCCAGCAGCCCAAAACGGGACTCCCAAGAGACCCAGTACTTC.

The sample holds a few counts of this clone. This rearrangement joins TRBV28 to TRBJ2-1; 7 bases match TRBD2. Germline CDR1 reads MDHEN; CDR2 reads SYDVKM. Trimming at V came to 5 bases and at J to 14 bases, leaving 12 bases not matched to a gene. The CDR3 consists of 13 residues. The CDR3 DNA follows: TGTGCCAGCAGTCCGCTGCGGGAGACTCGGGAGTTCTTC. Translating it yields CASSPLRETREFF.

This clone was seen a few times. In DNA form, the CDR3 reads TGTGCCAGCAGTTTATGGGCGGAAGGGCAGTACTTC. This gives the protein CASSLWAEGQYF. The V call is TRBV28, the J call TRBJ2-7; no clear D. Germline CDR1 MDHEN, CDR2 SYDVKM. Trimming shortened V by 0 bases and J by 9 bases, and 9 bases separated the two germline ends. This CDR3 has 12 amino acids.

The chain recombines TRBV6-6 with TRBJ2-2; D not resolved. This CDR3 spans 12 amino acids. Deletions cut 7 bases from V and 7 bases from J, with 10 bases between. In germline, CDR1 is MNHNY, CDR2 SVGAGI (reference sequence). The CDR3 protein is CASKSVVGELFF. CDR3 nucleotides: TGTGCCAGCAAATCGGTGGTCGGGGAGCTGTTTTTT.

A single count supports this clone. This sequence joins TRBV7-3 and TRBJ2-7; D gene uncertain. V dropped 5 bases and J dropped 0 bases, with 8 bases sitting between them. CDR3 size: 13 residues. Germline CDR1 and CDR2: SGHTA and FQGTGA. Here the CDR3 DNA reads TGTGCCAGCAGCGCAGGTAACTCCTACGAGCAGTACTTC. As protein: CASSAGNSYEQYF.

The V gene is TRBV6-5, the J gene TRBJ2-7, with 9 bases aligning to TRBD1. Losses at the gene ends were 6 bases for V and 2 bases for J; bases not matched to a gene: 5. CDR1 MNHEY and CDR2 SVGAGI come from the germline V gene. This CDR3 spans 14 amino acids. The CDR3 spells CASRSDRGAYEQYF. In nucleotides, the CDR3 is TGTGCCAGCAGGTCGGACAGGGGAGCCTACGAGCAGTACTTC.

The chain recombines TRBV29-1 with TRBJ1-2; possibly TRBD1 for D (5 bases). The germline V gene has CDR1 SQVTM and CDR2 ANQGSEA. V lost 4 bases, J lost 2 bases, and 11 bases lay in between. The CDR3 totals 13 residues. The CDR3 sequence is CSVVRQGNYGYTF. CDR3 DNA: TGCAGCGTTGTTCGCCAGGGAAACTATGGCTACACCTTC.

In this sample, this clone turned up a few times. The rearrangement joins TRBV7-2 to TRBJ2-1; D may correspond to TRBD1 or TRBD2 (5 bases each). Trimming stripped 1 base from V and 9 bases from J, with 16 bases between. CDR3 size: 15 residues. Germline V gene data show CDR1 as SGHTA and CDR2 as FQGNSA. CDR3 DNA: TGTGCCAGCAGCTTAGGGGGACGACTGAGGCGTGAGCAGTTCTTC. This codes for CASSLGGRLRREQFF.

This clone was seen only a few times. This sequence joins TRBV29-1 and TRBJ2-1; D remains ambiguous. The ends were cut back, 0 bases at V and 5 bases at J, with 5 bases in the middle. This CDR3 is built from 12 residues. CDR1 is SQVTM, CDR2 ANQGSEA, per germline. The chain's CDR3 is CSVEDWNNEQFF. As DNA, the CDR3 is TGCAGCGTTGAAGATTGGAACAATGAGCAGTTCTTC.

This clone was observed a handful of times. The CDR3 nucleotides read TGTGCCAGTAGTGTGCGTGAATTCAACGAGCAGTACTTC. Encoded protein: CASSVREFNEQYF. V usage is TRBV19 and J usage is TRBJ2-7; no clear D. Trimming cost V 5 bases and J 5 bases, with 13 bases left between them. There are 13 residues in the CDR3. Germline CDR1 and CDR2: LNHDA and SQIVND (reference sequence).

The V call is TRBV5-1, the J call TRBJ2-5, with 12 bases lining up with TRBD2. The V gene end was trimmed by 6 bases and the J gene end by 4 bases; junction bases not matched to a gene: 16. The V gene's germline CDR1 is SGHRS and CDR2 YFSETQ. This CDR3 comprises 18 residues. The chain's CDR3 is CASNLENDGLAGRETQYF. The CDR3 DNA reads TGCGCCAGCAACCTCGAGAATGATGGACTAGCGGGAAGAGAGACCCAGTACTTC.

This clone was counted only a few times. V and J are TRBV4-1 and TRBJ2-7; no clear D gene. Germline V gene lookup returns CDR1 MGHRA and CDR2 YSYEKL. Trimming removed 1 base at V and 1 base at J, with 8 bases between. This CDR3 contains 14 residues. The CDR3 loop reads CASSQALGSYEQYF. The CDR3 DNA follows: TGCGCCAGCAGCCAAGCCTTGGGGTCCTACGAGCAGTACTTC.

In this sample, this clone turned up a few times. The chain carries TRBV29-1 and TRBJ1-2, with no clear D. Germline loops: CDR1 SQVTM, CDR2 ANQGSEA. This CDR3 region has 15 residues. With 7 bases removed from V and 8 bases from J, the gap between germline ends came to 26 bases. The CDR3 sequence: CSAIISRQSEWGYTF. The DNA for the CDR3 is TGCAGCGCGATCATAAGTCGGCAGAGTGAATGGGGCTACACCTTC.

This clone was detected only a few times. The chain joins TRBV28 to TRBJ2-1; D unclear. Germline assignment: CDR1 MDHEN and CDR2 SYDVKM. Trimming removed 5 bases at V and 5 bases at J, with 16 bases between. CDR3 length: 15 residues. CDR3 DNA sequence: TGTGCCAGCAGTCCCCCCGCCAGCGTAGACAATGAGCAGTTCTTC. It specifies CASSPPASVDNEQFF.

This clone occurred a few times. The CDR3 bases are TGTGCCAGCGGGCCCGCAACCTCGAACACTGAAGCTTTCTTT. It encodes CASGPATSNTEAFF. The chain carries TRBV7-9 and TRBJ1-1; no clear D gene. The V gene's germline CDR1 is SEHNR and CDR2 FQNEAQ (reference sequence). The CDR3 loop spans 14 amino acids. Trimming removed 8 bases from V and 1 base from J, with 14 bases in between.

The chain links TRBV7-8 to TRBJ2-5, with D tentatively TRBD2 (6 bases). CDR1 is SGHVS, CDR2 FQNEAQ, per germline. Trimming left V 0 bases short and J 5 bases short, with 13 bases between. The CDR3 is 15 residues long. DNA of the CDR3: TGTGCCAGCAGCTTAGCGGAGGGGCCGTGGGAGACCCAGTACTTC. It codes for CASSLAEGPWETQYF.

The rearrangement links TRBV9 to TRBJ2-1; 10 bases fit TRBD2. Germline V gives CDR1 SGDLS, CDR2 YYNGEE. The CDR3 is made up of 18 amino acids. Unmatched junction bases numbered 11, after V lost 3 bases and J lost 2 bases. DNA for the CDR3: TGTGCCAGCAGCGACCCTCCAGCGGGGGGGCCGACCTACAATGAGCAGTTCTTC. As protein: CASSDPPAGGPTYNEQFF.

The J gene is TRBJ1-2, the V gene TRBV9, with 11 nucleotides matching TRBD1. After removal of 8 bases from V and 6 bases from J, the junction contained 12 bases not matched to a gene. This CDR3 region has 15 residues. Germline CDR1 and CDR2: SGDLS and YYNGEE. The CDR3 spells CASEGTGGRKNGYTF. CDR3 nucleotide sequence: TGTGCCAGTGAGGGGACAGGGGGAAGGAAGAATGGCTACACCTTC.

This clone was detected a few times. The rearrangement joins TRBV14 to TRBJ2-1; no clear D. Trimming left V 2 bases short and J 5 bases short, with 7 bases between. This CDR3 region has 13 residues. In germline, CDR1 is SGHDN, CDR2 FVKESK. The CDR3 sequence is CASSQRPNNEQFF. CDR3 sequence (DNA): TGTGCCAGCAGCCAAAGACCAAACAATGAGCAGTTCTTC.

The rearrangement links TRBV29-1 to TRBJ2-7; D remains unclear. The CDR3 contains 11 residues. In germline, CDR1 is SQVTM, CDR2 ANQGSEA. V was cut by 0 bases and J by 3 bases, with 3 bases left in between. The DNA of the CDR3 is TGCAGCGTTGAAGACCGCTACGAGCAGTACTTC. It yields the protein CSVEDRYEQYF.

This chain joins TRBV7-2 and TRBJ2-1; D is unresolved. There are 12 residues in the CDR3. The V gene lost 2 bases and the J gene lost 6 bases, with 5 bases spanning the gap. The germline V gene encodes CDR1 SGHTA and CDR2 FQGNSA. The CDR3: CASSLSSNEQFF. DNA for the CDR3: TGTGCCAGCAGCTTATCTTCCAATGAGCAGTTCTTC. Variable domain in full (rest from reference TRBV7-2 and TRBJ2-1): GAGVSQSPSNKVTEKGKDVELRCDPISGHTALYWYRQSLGQGLEFLIYFQGNSAPDKSGLPSDRFSAERTGGSVSTLTIQRTQQEDSAVYLCASSLSSNEQFFGPGTRLTVL.